The rows below give T cell receptor beta chains drawn from one sample of a study of blood T cell repertoires in COVID-19. Clones were read by immunoSEQ multiplex PCR, and TCRdb kept only the in-frame ones, dropping some. This table holds 100,000 to 150,000 clones, roughly four fifths found once. The sample taken for sequencing was peripheral blood. These receptors were collected from a man aged 25 to 40 with COVID-19, enrolled during active disease. Both conserved end residues are part of each CDR3. A D gene is named only where the DNA matches it firmly. Some rows mark clone size as missing; the rest say once, few, many or name a class of expanded clone.

V gene	D gene	J gene	clone size	CDR3 DNA	CDR3 protein
TRBV12-5	TRBD2	TRBJ2-2	NA	TGTGCTAGTGGTTTGACTAGCGGGAGTACCGGGGAGCTGTTTTTT	CASGLTSGSTGELFF
TRBV3-1/TRBV3-2	TRBD2	TRBJ2-7	once	TGTGCCAGCAGCCAAGATGTAGCGGGAGTGGGAGAGCAGTACTTC	CASSQDVAGVGEQYF
TRBV2	TRBD1	TRBJ1-2	NA	TGTGCCAGCAGAGGACAGGTCTATGGCTACACCTTC	CASRGQVYGYTF
TRBV5-1	TRBD1	TRBJ1-4	NA	TGCGCCAGCAGCTCGGGACAGTCTAATGAAAAACTGTTTTTT	CASSSGQSNEKLFF
TRBV24-1	NA	TRBJ2-7	NA	TGTGCCACCCTTAGGCAGGGTGGGTACGAGCAGTACTTC	CATLRQGGYEQYF
TRBV29-1	TRBD2	TRBJ2-1	NA	TGCAGCGTTACCGGGACTAGCTCCAGCAATGAGCAGTTCTTC	CSVTGTSSSNEQFF
TRBV12-5	NA	TRBJ1-2	NA	TGTGCTAGTGGTTTGGCCAACAGGGATGGCTACACCTTC	CASGLANRDGYTF
TRBV3-1/TRBV3-2	TRBD2	TRBJ2-7	NA	TGTGCCAGCAGCCAAGATTCGGGACTAGCGGGAGGGTCCTACGAGCAGTACTTC	CASSQDSGLAGGSYEQYF
TRBV5-6	NA	TRBJ1-2	few	TGTGCCAGCAGCTTCGGGGACACCTTGCGGAGATATGGCTACACCTTC	CASSFGDTLRRYGYTF
TRBV5-6	NA	TRBJ1-6	NA	TGTGCCAGCAGCTTGGAACAGATCCAATTCACCCTCCACTTT	CASSLEQIQFTLHF
TRBV6-6	NA	TRBJ1-3	many	TGTGCCAGCAGCGACAGAGACTCTGGAAACACCATATATTTT	CASSDRDSGNTIYF
TRBV7-8	NA	TRBJ1-6	few	TGTGCCAGCAGCTTAGCGGGAGTCCGGGGTACTAATTCACCCCTCCACTTT	CASSLAGVRGTNSPLHF
TRBV7-9	NA	TRBJ2-7	NA	TGTGCCAGCAGCCCCGCGAGGGGCAGGGGCTACGAGCAGTACTTC	CASSPARGRGYEQYF
TRBV6-5	NA	TRBJ2-3	NA	TGTGCCAGCAGTAAGGGGAATACGCAGTATTTT	CASSKGNTQYF
TRBV5-1	NA	TRBJ2-1	NA	TGCGCCAGCAGCGCGGATTACGGTGAGCAGTTCTTC	CASSADYGEQFF